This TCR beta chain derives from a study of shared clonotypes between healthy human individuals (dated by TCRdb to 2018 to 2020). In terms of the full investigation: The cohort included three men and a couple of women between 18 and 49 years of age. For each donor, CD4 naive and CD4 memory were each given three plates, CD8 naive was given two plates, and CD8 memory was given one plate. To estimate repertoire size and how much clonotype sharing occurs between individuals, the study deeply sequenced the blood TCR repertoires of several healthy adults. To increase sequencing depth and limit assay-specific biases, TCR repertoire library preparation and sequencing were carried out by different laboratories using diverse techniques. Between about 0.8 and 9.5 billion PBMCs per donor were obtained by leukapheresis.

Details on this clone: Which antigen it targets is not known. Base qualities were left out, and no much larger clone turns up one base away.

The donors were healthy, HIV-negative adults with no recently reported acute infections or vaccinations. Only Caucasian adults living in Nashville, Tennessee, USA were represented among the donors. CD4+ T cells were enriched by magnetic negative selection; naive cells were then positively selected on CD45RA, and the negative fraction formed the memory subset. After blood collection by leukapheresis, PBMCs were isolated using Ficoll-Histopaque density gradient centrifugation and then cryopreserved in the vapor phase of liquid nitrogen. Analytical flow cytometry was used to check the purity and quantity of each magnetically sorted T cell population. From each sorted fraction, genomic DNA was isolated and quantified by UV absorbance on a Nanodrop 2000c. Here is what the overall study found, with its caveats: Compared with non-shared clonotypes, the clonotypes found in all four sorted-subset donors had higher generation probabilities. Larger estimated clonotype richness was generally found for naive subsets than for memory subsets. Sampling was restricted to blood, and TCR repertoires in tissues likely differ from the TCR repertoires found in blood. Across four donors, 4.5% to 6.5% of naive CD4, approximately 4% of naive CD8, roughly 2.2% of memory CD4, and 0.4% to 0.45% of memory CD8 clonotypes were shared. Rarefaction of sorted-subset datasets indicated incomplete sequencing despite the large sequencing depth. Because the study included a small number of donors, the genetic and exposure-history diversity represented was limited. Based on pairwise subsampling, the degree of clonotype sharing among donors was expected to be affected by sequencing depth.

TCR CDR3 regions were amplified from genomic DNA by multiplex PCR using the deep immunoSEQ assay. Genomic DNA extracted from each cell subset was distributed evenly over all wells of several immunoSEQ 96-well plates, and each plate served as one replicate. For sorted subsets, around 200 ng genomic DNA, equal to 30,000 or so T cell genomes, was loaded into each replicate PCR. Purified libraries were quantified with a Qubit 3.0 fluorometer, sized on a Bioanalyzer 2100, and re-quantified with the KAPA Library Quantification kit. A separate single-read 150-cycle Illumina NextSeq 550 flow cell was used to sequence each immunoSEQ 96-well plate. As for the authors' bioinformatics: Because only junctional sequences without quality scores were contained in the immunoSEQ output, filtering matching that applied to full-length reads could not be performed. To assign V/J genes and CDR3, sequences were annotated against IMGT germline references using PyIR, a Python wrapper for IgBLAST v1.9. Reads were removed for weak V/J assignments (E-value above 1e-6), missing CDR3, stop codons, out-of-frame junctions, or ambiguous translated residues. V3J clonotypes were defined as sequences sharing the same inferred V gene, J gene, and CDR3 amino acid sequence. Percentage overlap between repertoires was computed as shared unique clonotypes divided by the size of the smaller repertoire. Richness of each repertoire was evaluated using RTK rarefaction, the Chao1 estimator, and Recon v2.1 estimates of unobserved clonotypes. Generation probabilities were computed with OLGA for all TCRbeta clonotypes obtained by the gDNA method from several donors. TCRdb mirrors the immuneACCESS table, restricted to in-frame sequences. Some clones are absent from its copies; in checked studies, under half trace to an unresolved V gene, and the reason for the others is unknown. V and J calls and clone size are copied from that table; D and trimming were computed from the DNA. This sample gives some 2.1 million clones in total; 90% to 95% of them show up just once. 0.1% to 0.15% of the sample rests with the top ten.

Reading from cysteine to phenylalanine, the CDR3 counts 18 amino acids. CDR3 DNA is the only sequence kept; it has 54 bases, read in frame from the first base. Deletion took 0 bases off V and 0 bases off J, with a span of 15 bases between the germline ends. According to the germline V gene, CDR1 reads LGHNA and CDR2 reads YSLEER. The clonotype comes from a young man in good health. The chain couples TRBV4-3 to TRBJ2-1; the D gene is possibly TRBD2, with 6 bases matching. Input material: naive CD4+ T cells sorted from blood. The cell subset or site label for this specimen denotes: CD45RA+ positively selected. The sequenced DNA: TGCGCCAGCAGCCAAGATATCGCGGGACCCCTCTCCTACAATGAGCAGTTCTTC. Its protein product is CASSQDIAGPLSYNEQFF.